These 3 T cell receptor beta chains share one sample of origin, sequenced in a study of T cell changes during pregnancy in multiple sclerosis. The protocol was immunoSEQ multiplex PCR, while the TCRdb copy is restricted to in-frame clones and leaves out a portion. The sample includes over 35,000 clones, nearly 90% of them seen just once. The sequencing used CD4+ T cells from peripheral blood mononuclear cells, collected after pregnancy. Receptors originate from a female donor with multiple sclerosis, enrolled in a pregnancy study.

The rearrangement uses TRBV2 and TRBJ2-5; 7 bases line up with TRBD1. Germline V gene lookup returns CDR1 SNHLY and CDR2 FYNNEI. The trim removed 6 bases at V and 0 bases at J, leaving 1 base unmatched. The CDR3 extends over 13 amino acids. The CDR3 bases are TGTGCCAGCAGCGACAGGGACCAAGAGACCCAGTACTTC. This gives the protein CASSDRDQETQYF.

This chain links TRBV9 with TRBJ1-5; D not certain. Trimming shortened V by 2 bases and J by 5 bases, and 14 bases separated the two germline ends. The CDR3 covers 15 residues. Germline-derived CDR1 and CDR2 are SGDLS and YYNGEE. This CDR3 is CASSVSPDWDQPQHF. The CDR3 DNA is TGTGCCAGCAGCGTCTCCCCCGACTGGGATCAGCCCCAGCATTTT.

This chain joins TRBV2 and TRBJ1-5, with D unclear. The CDR3 sequence is 14 residues long. Germline V gene data show CDR1 as SNHLY and CDR2 as FYNNEI. With 4 bases removed from V and 7 bases from J, the gap between germline ends came to 14 bases. The chain's CDR3 is CASSGEIGPQPQHF. CDR3 DNA: TGTGCCAGCAGTGGGGAGATAGGCCCGCAGCCCCAGCATTTT.